This T cell receptor (beta chain) was profiled in a study of CD8+CD57+ T cells in acquired aplastic anemia. Study background: The sorted CD4+ and CD8+ cells yielded an average about 3.3 ug of DNA. Healthy-donor CD4+ cells averaged about 9.9 million reads.

V trimming: 2 bases; J trimming: 1 base; junction bases outside the gene matches: 2. Germline values: CDR1 SGHRS, CDR2 YFSETQ. There are 14 residues in the CDR3. This clonotype was seen a handful of times. Its target is unknown. Findings and limits, study-wide: It was found that under 30 CD8+ CDR3 sequences were shared between patients and controls.

Researchers used genomic DNA as the template to profile TCR beta VDJ and CDR3. TCRdb independently ran MiXCR on the reads; one entry per CDR3 protein. The table has 75,000 to 90,000 distinct CDR3 sequences, 40% to 55% seen once. The chain uses TRBV5-1 and TRBJ2-5, with 7 bases that match TRBD1. The clonotype was recovered from a human donor in good health, serving as a control. Sequenced sample: sorted CD4+, CD8+, or CD8+CD57+ T cells (not recorded which) from PBMCs. DNA of the CDR3: TGCGCCAGCAGCTTCCGGGACAGCCAAGAGACCCAGTACTTC. This gives the protein CASSFRDSQETQYF.